This T cell receptor (beta chain) appears in the sequencing data of a study of blood T cell repertoires in COVID-19. For the study at large: Acute-phase and convalescent COVID-19 samples originated in the United States, Italy and Spain. PBMCs, B-cell-depleted T cells, or T cells were the source of the cDNA or gDNA that made up the material.

Only in-frame clones appear in the TCRdb table, and some are missing; sequencing was by immunoSEQ multiplex PCR. Here the sample spans under 250,000 clones, about four fifths being singletons. The CDR3 has 15 amino acids. Germline V gene data show CDR1 as KGHDR and CDR2 as SFDVKD. The ends were cut back, 2 bases at V and 7 bases at J, with 13 bases in the middle. The gene calls are TRBV24-1 and TRBJ1-4; tentatively, D is TRBD1 (5 bases). Sequenced sample: peripheral blood. The origin of this receptor is a woman in her 70s with acute or convalescent COVID-19. CDR3 coding DNA: TGTGCCACCAGTGATTCGAATCCGGGGGGTGAAAAACTGTTTTTT. The encoded protein is CATSDSNPGGEKLFF.